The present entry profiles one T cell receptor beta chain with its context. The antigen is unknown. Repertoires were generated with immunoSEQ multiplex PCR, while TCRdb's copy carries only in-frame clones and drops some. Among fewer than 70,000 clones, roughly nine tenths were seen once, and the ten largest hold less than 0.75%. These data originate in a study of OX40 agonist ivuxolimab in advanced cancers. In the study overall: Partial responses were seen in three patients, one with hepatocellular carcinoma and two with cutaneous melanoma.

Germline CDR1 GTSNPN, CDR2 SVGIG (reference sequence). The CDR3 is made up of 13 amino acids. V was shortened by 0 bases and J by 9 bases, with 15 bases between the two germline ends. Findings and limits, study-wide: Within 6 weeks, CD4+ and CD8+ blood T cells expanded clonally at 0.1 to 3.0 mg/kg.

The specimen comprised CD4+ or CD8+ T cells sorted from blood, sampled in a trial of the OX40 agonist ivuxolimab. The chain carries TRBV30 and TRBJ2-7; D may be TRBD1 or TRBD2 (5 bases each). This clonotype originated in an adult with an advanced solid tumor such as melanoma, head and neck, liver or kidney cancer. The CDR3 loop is CAWSVLRAGGQYF. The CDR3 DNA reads TGTGCCTGGAGTGTTCTCAGGGCGGGCGGGCAGTACTTC.